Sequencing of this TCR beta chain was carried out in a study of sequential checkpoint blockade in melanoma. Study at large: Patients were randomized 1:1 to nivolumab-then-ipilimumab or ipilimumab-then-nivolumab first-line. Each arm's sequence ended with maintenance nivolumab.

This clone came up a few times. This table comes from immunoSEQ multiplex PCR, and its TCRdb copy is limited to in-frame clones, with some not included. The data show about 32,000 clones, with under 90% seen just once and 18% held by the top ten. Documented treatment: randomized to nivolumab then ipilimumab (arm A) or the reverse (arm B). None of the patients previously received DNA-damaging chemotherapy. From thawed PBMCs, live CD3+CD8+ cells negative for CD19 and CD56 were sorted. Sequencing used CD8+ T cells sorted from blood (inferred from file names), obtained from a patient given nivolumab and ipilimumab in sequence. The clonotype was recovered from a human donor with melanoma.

CDR3 coding DNA: TGCGCCAGCAGCCCGAGGGACAGCTCCTACGAGCAGTACTTC. It yields the protein CASSPRDSSYEQYF. The chain combines TRBV5-1 with TRBJ2-7; 7 bases agree with TRBD1. This CDR3 has 14 amino acids. From germline, CDR1 is SGHRS and CDR2 YFSETQ. The V and J ends lost 4 bases and 0 bases, in that order; junction bases with no gene match: 4.